This T cell receptor (beta chain) comes out of a study of T cells in Graves' hyperthyroidism and ophthalmopathy. Whole-study results and caveats: Among clonotypes expanded in thyroid above 0.001, most were also found in blood.

Many counts were recorded for this clonotype. The antigen is unknown. It was RNA transcripts that yielded the amplified TCR beta CDR3 regions. The TCR CDR3 first-round RT-PCR relied on the HTBI primer set. TCRdb reprocessed the multiplex PCR reads with MiXCR, giving one entry per CDR3 protein. In the table there are 250,000 to 300,000 distinct CDR3 sequences, roughly 15% of which are singletons. CDR3 length: 13 amino acids. Trimming stripped 6 bases from V and 1 base from J, with 9 bases between. The germline V gene encodes CDR1 MRHNA and CDR2 SNTAGT. Sequencing was carried out using blood. The origin of this receptor is a woman between 40 and 55 years old with Graves' hyperthyroidism. This sequence joins TRBV6-4 and TRBJ1-1; D is unresolved. The CDR3 DNA is TGTGCCAGCAGGAAACAAGAGAACACTGAAGCTTTCTTT. It yields the protein CASRKQENTEAFF.